These 8 T cell receptor beta chains came from one sample sequenced in a study of blood T cell repertoires in COVID-19. Repertoires were generated with immunoSEQ multiplex PCR, while TCRdb's copy carries only in-frame clones and drops some. The profile covers about 100,000 clones, with around 84% appearing a single time and 2.1% taken by the ten largest. The specimen was peripheral blood. These receptors were obtained from a human donor in a cohort sampled during active COVID-19.

CDR3: CASSRTAGNTIYF. In DNA, the CDR3 is TGTGCCAGCAGTCGGACAGCCGGAAACACCATATATTTT. The chain couples TRBV28 to TRBJ1-3; D possibly corresponds to TRBD1 (6 bases). V lost 5 bases, J lost 4 bases, and 9 bases lay in between. The germline V gene has CDR1 MDHEN and CDR2 SYDVKM. CDR3 length equals 13 residues.

The chain employs TRBV21-1 and TRBJ1-2. TRBV21-1 counts as a pseudogene. The CDR3 runs to 14 residues. DNA for the CDR3: TGTGCCACTTATACGGGGGGGGCCTGGTATGGCTACACCTTC. Its translation is CATYTGGAWYGYTF.

The chain joins TRBV30 to TRBJ1-1; D gene ambiguous. Trimming took off 0 bases at V and 3 bases at J, with 8 bases between the two ends. CDR1 and CDR2 from the germline V gene are GTSNPN and SVGIG (reference sequence). The CDR3 totals 13 residues. DNA of the CDR3: TGTGCCTGGAGTGTACACAGCTACACTGAAGCTTTCTTT. Translated: CAWSVHSYTEAFF.

The CDR3: CASSDWATNEKLFF. The CDR3 DNA reads as TGTGCCAGCAGTGATTGGGCGACTAATGAAAAACTGTTTTTT. V gene TRBV25-1 combines with J gene TRBJ1-4; no definite D call. V gave up 3 bases and J gave up 2 bases, with 7 bases separating them. CDR1 and CDR2 from the germline V gene are MGHDK and SYGVNS. This CDR3 contains 14 residues.

The chain employs TRBV14 and TRBJ2-1; 10 nucleotides line up with TRBD2. V shed 3 bases and J 1 base; nucleotides not matched to a gene: 6. Germline loops: CDR1 SGHDN, CDR2 FVKESK. The CDR3 has 17 amino acids. In nucleotides, the CDR3 is TGTGCCAGCAGCCAGCTAGCGGGAGTAAAATCCTACAATGAGCAGTTCTTC. It encodes CASSQLAGVKSYNEQFF.

In DNA form, the CDR3 reads TGTGCCAGCAGCCTGGGCAGCAAAGAGACCCAGTACTTC. This translates into CASSLGSKETQYF. The V and J genes are TRBV7-2 and TRBJ2-5; D ambiguous. Trimming shortened V by 5 bases and J by 3 bases, and 10 bases separated the two germline ends. Germline V CDR1 and CDR2: SGHTA, FQGNSA. This CDR3 is built from 13 residues.

The chain is built from TRBV7-9 and TRBJ2-3; D gene ambiguous. CDR1 SEHNR and CDR2 FQNEAQ come from the germline V gene (reference sequence). The CDR3 runs 16 residues. Trimming removed 1 base at V and 4 bases at J, with 15 bases between. The CDR3 loop reads CASSLVAIELADTQYF. The CDR3 region has the DNA TGTGCCAGCAGCTTAGTCGCCATCGAGTTGGCAGATACGCAGTATTTT.

The rearrangement joins TRBV4-3 to TRBJ2-1; TRBD2 aligns across 12 bases. The junction had 7 bases not matched to a gene; V was cut back by 0 bases and J by 4 bases. The CDR3 length is 18 residues. Germline V lookup: CDR1 LGHNA, CDR2 YSLEER. DNA of the CDR3: TGCGCCAGCAGCCAAGAGTCTGCTGGACTAGCGGGGTACAATGAGCAGTTCTTC. This sequence encodes CASSQESAGLAGYNEQFF.